A single sample gave rise to the 31 T cell receptor beta chains below, sequenced in a study of early T cells in non-severe SARS-CoV-2 infection. TCRdb reprocessed the 5' RACE reads with MiXCR, giving one entry per CDR3 protein. The table includes 70,000 to 90,000 distinct CDR3 sequences, over 9% detected once. Sequenced material: whole blood. All receptors derive from an adult who was a healthcare worker with PCR-confirmed SARS-CoV-2 infection or an uninfected control (not recorded which).

There are many counts of this clonotype. The V gene is TRBV5-5, the J gene TRBJ2-2, with no clear D. The CDR3 spans 13 residues. The germline gives CDR1 SGHKS, CDR2 YYEKEE (reference sequence). Between the trimmed V and J ends, which lost 4 bases and 1 base, there was a span of 5 bases. The CDR3 reads CASSPQNTGELFF. In DNA form, the CDR3 reads TGTGCCAGCAGCCCACAGAACACCGGGGAGCTGTTTTTT.

This rearrangement joins TRBV24-1 to TRBJ2-2; D is possibly TRBD2 (5 bases). Germline CDR1 KGHDR, CDR2 SFDVKD. The germline V and J ends were trimmed by 4 bases and 5 bases, with 13 bases remaining between them. The CDR3 is 15 residues long. The chain's CDR3 is CATSDPLRGTGELFF. CDR3 coding DNA: TGTGCCACCAGTGACCCCCTCCGGGGAACCGGGGAGCTGTTTTTT.

V is TRBV7-2 and J is TRBJ2-1; D remains unclear. V was shortened by 3 bases and J by 6 bases, with 18 bases between the two germline ends. This CDR3 contains 16 residues. Germline assignment: CDR1 SGHTA and CDR2 FQGNSA. This chain's CDR3 is CASSFEQNAYFNEQFF. CDR3 in DNA: TGTGCCAGCAGCTTCGAACAAAATGCATATTTCAATGAGCAGTTCTTC.

This clonotype was counted many times. The chain couples TRBV3-1 to TRBJ1-1; D possibly corresponds to TRBD1 (6 bases). This CDR3 region has 13 residues. V shed 1 base and J shed 5 bases, with 8 bases lying between them. CDR1 is LGHDT, CDR2 YNNKEL, per germline (reference sequence). The CDR3 loop reads CASSQGGLTEAFF. CDR3 DNA: TGTGCCAGCAGCCAAGGGGGGCTAACTGAAGCTTTCTTT.

The chain uses TRBV12-2 and TRBJ1-5. TRBV12-2 is noted as a pseudogene. The CDR3 loop spans 17 amino acids. CDR3 DNA: TGTGCAAGTCGCCCTAAGGGTTCAACTAGGGGCAATCAGCCCCAGCATTTT. Protein: CASRPKGSTRGNQPQHF.

This clonotype came up many times. This rearrangement joins TRBV5-1 to TRBJ1-2; D unresolved. The CDR3 covers 12 residues. The germline V gene has CDR1 SGHRS and CDR2 YFSETQ. V was cut by 6 bases and J by 2 bases, with 8 bases left in between. The CDR3, as DNA: TGCGCCAGCACCCTTCGGAACTATGGCTACACCTTC. Amino acids: CASTLRNYGYTF. Combining the CDR3 with reference TRBV5-1 and TRBJ1-2 gives the whole variable domain KAGVTQTPRYLIKTRGQQVTLSCSPISGHRSVSWYQQTPGQGLQFLFEYFSETQRNKGNFPGRFSGRQFSNSRSEMNVSTLELGDSALYLCASTLRNYGYTFGSGTRLTVV.

Many counts were recorded for this clonotype. The chain has TRBV7-6 and TRBJ2-3, with TRBD2 identical over 15 bases. The V gene's germline CDR1 is SGHVS and CDR2 FNYEAQ. The CDR3 has 18 residues. Trimming took 5 bases from V and 5 from J; bases not matched to a gene: 11. CDR3 sequence (DNA): TGTGCCAGCAGCCTAAGCGTGGTGGGACTAGCGGGGGGAGATACGCAGTATTTT. The encoded protein is CASSLSVVGLAGGDTQYF.

V gene TRBV11-2 combines with J gene TRBJ1-5, with unresolved D. This CDR3 has 16 amino acids. Trimming shortened V by 4 bases and J by 0 bases, and 13 bases separated the two germline ends. Germline values: CDR1 SGHAT, CDR2 FQNNGV. The CDR3: CASSSFKGNSNQPQHF. In DNA form, the CDR3 reads TGTGCCAGCAGCTCCTTTAAGGGAAATAGCAATCAGCCCCAGCATTTT.

This clonotype was detected a few times. The rearrangement uses TRBV29-1 and TRBJ2-1; TRBD2 matches at 7 bases. V dropped 2 bases and J dropped 3; count of bases not matched to a gene: 4. This CDR3 has 14 residues. Germline assignment: CDR1 SQVTM and CDR2 ANQGSEA. The CDR3 DNA follows: TGCAGCGTTGAATCGGGGGGTCTCTACAATGAGCAGTTCTTC. Its translation is CSVESGGLYNEQFF.

This clonotype was picked up a small number of times. This rearrangement joins TRBV29-1 to TRBJ2-5; D is ambiguous. This CDR3 has 12 residues. Trimming removed 6 bases from V and 0 bases from J, with 8 bases in between. From germline, CDR1 is SQVTM and CDR2 ANQGSEA. The CDR3 bases are TGCAGCGTGTCACTGAACCAAGAGACCCAGTACTTC. It specifies CSVSLNQETQYF. Together with reference TRBV29-1 and TRBJ2-5, the CDR3 gives the full variable domain: SAVISQKPSRDICQRGTSLTIQCQVDSQVTMMFWYRQQPGQSLTLIATANQGSEATYESGFVIDKFPISRPNLTFSTLTVSNMSPEDSSIYLCSVSLNQETQYFGPGTRLLVL.

This clonotype occurred a few times. The chain links TRBV7-3 to TRBJ2-7, with TRBD1 matching over 7 bases. Unmatched junction bases numbered 14, after V lost 4 bases and J lost 5 bases. The CDR3 has 16 amino acids. The germline V gene has CDR1 SGHTA and CDR2 FQGTGA. The CDR3 sequence is CASSSSGGQRSHEQYF. In DNA form, the CDR3 reads TGTGCCAGCAGCTCATCAGGGGGACAGAGGAGCCACGAGCAGTACTTC.

The chain links TRBV10-3 to TRBJ2-3; 7 bases match TRBD2. CDR3 length: 13 amino acids. Losses at the gene ends were 3 bases for V and 6 bases for J; bases not matched to a gene: 3. CDR1 and CDR2 (germline): ENHRY, SYGVKD. In DNA form, the CDR3 reads TGTGCCATCAGTGAAGGAGCGGGGGATACGCAGTATTTT. Encoded protein: CAISEGAGDTQYF.

As to this clonotype: A much larger clone differs by one base, so this may be a read error. CDR3 protein: CASSQDWGGRSAFF. CDR3 nucleotides: TGTGCCAGCAGCCAAGATTGGGGGGGTCGGTCAGCTTTCTTT. This rearrangement joins TRBV4-2 to TRBJ1-1; D might be TRBD1 (5 bases). This CDR3 is 14 amino acids long. V was cut by 0 bases and J by 10 bases, with 15 bases left in between. Germline CDR1 LGHNA, CDR2 YNFKEQ.

This clonotype was counted ten times or more. This sequence joins TRBV20-1 and TRBJ1-1; no firm D call. The germline V and J ends were trimmed by 3 bases and 4 bases, with 6 bases remaining between them. Germline-derived CDR1 and CDR2 are DFQATT and SNEGSKA (reference sequence). The CDR3 extends over 11 amino acids. CDR3 residues: CSARWGTEAFF. The CDR3, as DNA: TGCAGTGCTAGGTGGGGCACTGAAGCTTTCTTT.

This clonotype has at least ten counts. This chain connects TRBV13 to TRBJ2-3; possible D gene TRBD2, 6 bases. The germline V gene has CDR1 PRHDT and CDR2 FYEKMQ (reference sequence). The CDR3 contains 16 residues. V gave up 5 bases and J gave up 1 base, with 16 bases separating them. This CDR3 is CASSPRSAGRTDTQYF. The CDR3 bases are TGTGCCAGCAGCCCCCGGTCAGCGGGCCGCACAGATACGCAGTATTTT.

This clonotype was picked up many times. V and J are TRBV7-2 and TRBJ1-2; 9 positions match TRBD1. Unmatched junction bases numbered 5, after V lost 2 bases and J lost 1 base. The CDR3 sequence is 16 residues long. Germline loops: CDR1 SGHTA, CDR2 FQGNSA. The CDR3 bases are TGTGCCAGCAGCTTATTACAGGGGGCTGTTAACTATGGCTACACCTTC. Encoded protein: CASSLLQGAVNYGYTF.

V gene TRBV5-1 combines with J gene TRBJ2-2; 7 bases map to TRBD1. From germline, CDR1 is SGHRS and CDR2 YFSETQ. With V trimmed by 0 bases and J by 1 base, 3 bases remained unmatched. The CDR3 is 16 amino acids. CDR3 sequence reads: CASSLEGARNTGELFF. The CDR3 nucleotides read TGCGCCAGCAGCTTGGAGGGGGCTAGGAACACCGGGGAGCTGTTTTTT.

This clonotype was seen ten or more times. The gene calls are TRBV4-3 and TRBJ2-6; D is ambiguous. From germline, CDR1 is LGHNA and CDR2 YSLEER. Trimming took 1 base from V and 2 from J, leaving 6 bases between them. There are 15 residues in the CDR3. Here the CDR3 DNA reads TGCGCCAGCAGCCAAGTCGGGCCTGGGGCCAACGTCCTGACTTTC. Residues: CASSQVGPGANVLTF.

This clonotype has at least ten counts. V and J are TRBV19 and TRBJ1-2, with a possible D match to TRBD1 (6 bases). This CDR3 is built from 11 residues. The germline gives CDR1 LNHDA, CDR2 SQIVND (reference sequence). With 7 bases removed from V and 8 bases from J, the gap between germline ends came to 11 bases. The CDR3 spells CASTAGEGYTF. In DNA form, the CDR3 reads TGTGCCAGTACCGCAGGGGAGGGCTACACCTTC.

This clonotype was found many times. The rearrangement uses TRBV6-5 and TRBJ1-1; 8 positions agree with TRBD1. Per germline, CDR1 MNHEY and CDR2 SVGAGI. The junction had 12 bases not matched to a gene; V was cut back by 5 bases and J by 1 base. This CDR3 is built from 17 residues. DNA for the CDR3: TGTGCCAGCAGTCGCGCCGACAGGGGTCGGGAGAACACTGAAGCTTTCTTT. This codes for CASSRADRGRENTEAFF.

The chain combines TRBV20-1 with TRBJ2-5; D uncertain. V was clipped by 0 bases and J by 5 bases, with 13 bases between them. The CDR3 totals 14 residues. CDR1 and CDR2 (germline): DFQATT, SNEGSKA (reference sequence). The CDR3 sequence: CSARDLQYSETQYF. The CDR3 DNA reads as TGCAGTGCTAGAGATCTACAGTATTCTGAGACCCAGTACTTC.

The DNA of the CDR3 is TGTGCCAGCATCGGCAGGGTGAACACTGAAGCTTTCTTT. This gives the protein CASIGRVNTEAFF. This chain links TRBV6-5 with TRBJ1-1; D perhaps matches TRBD1 (5 bases). V shed 7 bases and J shed 0 bases, with 9 bases lying between them. CDR3 size: 13 residues. Looked up from germline, CDR1 is MNHEY and CDR2 is SVGAGI.

Ten or more counts support this clonotype. The chain carries TRBV3-1 and TRBJ2-7; D unclear. Looked up from germline, CDR1 is LGHDT and CDR2 is YNNKEL (reference sequence). Trimming stripped 4 bases from V and 5 bases from J, with 6 bases between. The CDR3 consists of 11 residues. For the CDR3, the DNA is TGTGCCAGCAGCCTTTTCCACGAGCAGTACTTC. This gives the protein CASSLFHEQYF.

This clonotype occurred many times. V and J are TRBV12-5 and TRBJ1-1; unclear D gene. The germline V gene encodes CDR1 LGHNT and CDR2 FRNRAP. CDR3 length: 13 amino acids. Trimming shortened V by 6 bases and J by 5 bases, and 13 bases separated the two germline ends. CDR3 in amino acids: CASGPGGRTEAFF. DNA of the CDR3: TGTGCTAGTGGCCCCGGAGGGCGAACTGAAGCTTTCTTT.

In its sample, this clonotype was seen many times. The chain carries TRBV4-2 and TRBJ1-4; 7 bases map to TRBD1. V was clipped by 0 bases and J by 10 bases; unmatched bases: 14. CDR1 is LGHNA, CDR2 YNFKEQ, per germline. The CDR3 runs to 17 residues. CDR3 sequence: CASSQDLRWQGVGKLFF. DNA of the CDR3: TGTGCCAGCAGCCAAGATCTTCGTTGGCAGGGGGTAGGAAAACTGTTTTTT.

This clonotype appeared a few times. This chain uses TRBV30 with TRBJ2-7; TRBD1 matches at 8 bases. V gave up 2 bases and J gave up 3 bases; unmatched junction bases: 3. Germline loops: CDR1 GTSNPN, CDR2 SVGIG (reference sequence). This CDR3 region has 13 residues. This chain's CDR3 is CAWSLTGGYEQYF. CDR3 DNA sequence: TGTGCCTGGAGTCTCACAGGGGGCTACGAGCAGTACTTC. Complete variable domain (other parts from reference TRBV30 and TRBJ2-7): SQTIHQWPATLVQPVGSPLSLECTVEGTSNPNLYWYRQAAGRGLQLLFYSVGIGQISSEVPQNLSASRPQDRQFILSSKKLLLSDSGFYLCAWSLTGGYEQYFGPGTRLTVT.

This clonotype was recorded many times. The chain joins TRBV20-1 to TRBJ2-2, with D possibly being TRBD1 (6 bases). Trimming took off 6 bases at V and 3 bases at J, with 17 bases between the two ends. Germline CDR1 DFQATT, CDR2 SNEGSKA (reference sequence). This CDR3 is built from 15 residues. CDR3 protein: CSARAGQTHTGELFF. The CDR3 region has the DNA TGCAGTGCGAGGGCCGGACAGACTCACACCGGGGAGCTGTTTTTT.

This clonotype has only a few counts. V and J are TRBV18 and TRBJ2-2, with D unresolved. The germline CDR1 and CDR2 sequences are KGHSH and LQKENI. This CDR3 has 14 residues. The CDR3 sequence is CAFKARSNTGELFF. The CDR3 DNA is TGTGCTTTCAAGGCCAGATCGAACACCGGGGAGCTGTTTTTT.

This chain uses TRBV3-1 with TRBJ2-1, with D possibly TRBD1 on 5 matching bases. This CDR3 comprises 15 residues. V was cut by 3 bases and J by 0 bases, with 9 bases left in between. The germline CDR1 and CDR2 sequences are LGHDT and YNNKEL (reference sequence). In DNA, the CDR3 is TGTGCCAGCAGCCACGGACACCTCTCCTACAATGAGCAGTTCTTC. Protein product: CASSHGHLSYNEQFF.

J is TRBJ1-1 and V is TRBV29-1, with D possibly matching TRBD1 (6 bases). The germline V gene encodes CDR1 SQVTM and CDR2 ANQGSEA. The ends were cut back, 7 bases at V and 5 bases at J, with 14 bases in the middle. The CDR3 extends over 12 amino acids. CDR3: CSALGGFTEAFF. CDR3 DNA: TGCAGCGCCCTAGGGGGGTTTACTGAAGCTTTCTTT. The full variable domain, rest sourced from reference TRBV29-1 and TRBJ1-1, is SAVISQKPSRDICQRGTSLTIQCQVDSQVTMMFWYRQQPGQSLTLIATANQGSEATYESGFVIDKFPISRPNLTFSTLTVSNMSPEDSSIYLCSALGGFTEAFFGQGTRLTVV.

This clonotype turned up a few times. The chain uses TRBV12-3 or TRBV12-4 and TRBJ1-2; 8 bases are shared with TRBD1. The CDR3 extends over 14 amino acids. V dropped 4 bases and J dropped 3; count of bases not matched to a gene: 4. The CDR3 spells CASSYPDRDYGYTF. CDR3 sequence (DNA): TGTGCCAGCAGTTATCCGGACAGGGACTATGGCTACACCTTC.